These 21 T cell receptor beta chains came from one sample sequenced in a study of blood T cell repertoires in COVID-19. Assay: immunoSEQ multiplex PCR; the TCRdb copy retains only in-frame clones and omits some. Of about 160,000 clones listed, around 87% are singletons. The sample was PBMCs or T cells enriched from blood (not recorded which). These TCRs come from a woman in her forties or fifties who had recovered from COVID-19.

V gene TRBV19 combines with J gene TRBJ2-7; 10 nucleotides line up with TRBD2. CDR3 length equals 15 residues. Looked up from germline, CDR1 is LNHDA and CDR2 is SQIVND (reference sequence). The V and J ends lost 6 bases and 6 bases, in that order; junction bases with no gene match: 11. In DNA form, the CDR3 reads TGTGCCAGTAGCCCGACTAGCGGGTATTCCGCCGAGCAGTACTTC. It yields the protein CASSPTSGYSAEQYF.

The chain joins TRBV10-3 to TRBJ1-1; 7 bases align to TRBD1. The junction had 9 bases not matched to a gene; V was cut back by 8 bases and J by 0 bases. This CDR3 is built from 15 residues. Germline V gene lookup returns CDR1 ENHRY and CDR2 SYGVKD. The DNA for the CDR3 is TGTGCCATCGCCCGGGACAGTCTAATGAACACTGAAGCTTTCTTT. Protein product: CAIARDSLMNTEAFF.

This chain uses TRBV9 with TRBJ1-5; D gene ambiguous. Germline CDR1 reads SGDLS; CDR2 reads YYNGEE. The V end was cut by 5 bases, the J end by 3 bases, with 12 bases between. The CDR3 is 14 amino acids. The CDR3 sequence: CASSRSSSNQPQHF. DNA of the CDR3: TGTGCCAGCAGTCGGAGTAGTTCCAATCAGCCCCAGCATTTT. The variable domain in full, with the rest retrieved from reference TRBV9 and TRBJ1-5, is DSGVTQTPKHLITATGQRVTLRCSPRSGDLSVYWYQQSLDQGLQFLIQYYNGEERAKGNILERFSAQQFPDLHSELNLSSLELGDSALYFCASSRSSSNQPQHFGDGTRLSIL.

V is TRBV4-3 and J is TRBJ1-2, with D hard to call. Germline CDR1 LGHNA, CDR2 YSLEER. V gave up 1 base and J gave up 11 bases, with 5 bases separating them. The length of the CDR3 is 10 residues. CDR3 amino acids: CASSQARYTF. CDR3 coding DNA: TGCGCCAGCAGCCAAGCGCGTTACACCTTC.

V and J are TRBV9 and TRBJ2-2, with 7 bases fitting TRBD1. Trimming took 7 bases from V and 4 from J; bases not matched to a gene: 4. The CDR3 is 13 amino acids. Germline CDR1 reads SGDLS; CDR2 reads YYNGEE. This CDR3 reads CASDRASTGELFF. The CDR3 DNA follows: TGTGCCAGCGACAGGGCCAGCACCGGGGAGCTGTTTTTT.

The genes are TRBV9 and TRBJ1-1, with D perhaps TRBD1 (5 bases). The CDR3 is 16 amino acids. Trimming shortened V by 0 bases and J by 3 bases, and 15 bases separated the two germline ends. Germline V gene sequence: CDR1 SGDLS, CDR2 YYNGEE. This CDR3 is CASSVGIGAKDTEAFF. CDR3 DNA: TGTGCCAGCAGCGTAGGGATAGGGGCAAAGGACACTGAAGCTTTCTTT.

The chain employs TRBV6-1 and TRBJ2-7, with a tentative D call TRBD1 (6 bases). The CDR3 is made up of 13 amino acids. The germline V and J ends were trimmed by 1 base and 5 bases, with 9 bases remaining between them. CDR1 and CDR2 (germline): MNHNS, SASEGT. Written as DNA, the CDR3 is TGTGCCAGCAGTGAAGGAACAGGGAACGAGCAGTACTTC. Protein sequence: CASSEGTGNEQYF.

The V call is TRBV7-3, the J call TRBJ2-1; D not resolved. V lost 4 bases, J lost 0 bases, and 13 bases lay in between. The germline V gene has CDR1 SGHTA and CDR2 FQGTGA. CDR3 length equals 16 residues. CDR3 in DNA: TGTGCCAGCAGCTCAAAGGAGCTTAGCTCCTACAATGAGCAGTTCTTC. The encoded protein is CASSSKELSSYNEQFF.

The chain carries TRBV9 and TRBJ1-2; D is uncertain. V was shortened by 1 base and J by 9 bases, with 13 bases between the two germline ends. Germline V gene data show CDR1 as SGDLS and CDR2 as YYNGEE. The CDR3 has 13 residues. CDR3 loop: CASSVSASQSYTF. In nucleotides, the CDR3 is TGTGCCAGCAGCGTATCTGCTTCCCAGAGCTACACCTTC.

The chain joins TRBV29-1 to TRBJ1-2, with 9 bases matching TRBD1. The CDR3 loop spans 12 amino acids. Germline assignment: CDR1 SQVTM and CDR2 ANQGSEA. Germline trimming cut 4 bases from V and 6 bases from J; bases unmatched to any gene: 3. The CDR3 here is CSVGQGVDGYTF. The CDR3 DNA is TGCAGCGTTGGACAGGGGGTGGATGGCTACACCTTC.

The chain has TRBV19 and TRBJ2-4; possible D gene TRBD1, 7 bases. The V gene's germline CDR1 is LNHDA and CDR2 SQIVND (reference sequence). The CDR3 length is 13 residues. V was clipped by 4 bases and J by 7 bases, with 11 bases between them. The CDR3 nucleotides read TGTGCCAGTAGTACGACAGGGAGGAACATTCAGTACTTC. Translated, it gives CASSTTGRNIQYF.

This clone was detected once. The chain links TRBV4-1 to TRBJ1-2, with 9 bases that match TRBD1. The V segment lost 1 base and the J segment 5 bases; nucleotides outside the gene matches: 11. CDR1 and CDR2 (germline): MGHRA, YSYEKL. The CDR3 has 17 amino acids. The chain's CDR3 is CASSQAGQGANIYGYTF. The CDR3 nucleotides are TGCGCCAGCAGCCAAGCGGGACAGGGAGCGAATATATATGGCTACACCTTC.

V is TRBV18 and J is TRBJ1-1; D is undetermined. This CDR3 spans 15 amino acids. Germline V lookup: CDR1 KGHSH, CDR2 LQKENI. Trimming left V 3 bases short and J 1 base short, with 12 bases between. CDR3 residues: CASSPRGSKNTEAFF. Written as DNA, the CDR3 is TGTGCCAGCTCACCCCGGGGTTCTAAGAACACTGAAGCTTTCTTT.

The rearrangement uses TRBV19 and TRBJ1-5, with D hard to call. This CDR3 contains 15 residues. V shed 1 base and J shed 4 bases, with 11 bases lying between them. Germline V gene data show CDR1 as LNHDA and CDR2 as SQIVND (reference sequence). The CDR3 region is CASSIGEVPNQPQHF. CDR3 coding DNA: TGTGCCAGTAGTATAGGTGAGGTTCCGAATCAGCCCCAGCATTTT.

CDR3 loop: CASGRGASTDTQYF. The DNA for the CDR3 is TGTGCCAGCGGTCGGGGGGCTAGCACAGATACGCAGTATTTT. The V and J genes are TRBV6-5 and TRBJ2-3; possible D gene TRBD2, 7 bases. CDR3 length equals 14 residues. V was pared by 8 bases and J by 0 bases, with 12 bases between. Germline assignment: CDR1 MNHEY and CDR2 SVGAGI.

The chain links TRBV9 to TRBJ1-1; D not certain. This CDR3 is 16 amino acids long. Germline CDR1 SGDLS, CDR2 YYNGEE. Trimming stripped 0 bases from V and 2 bases from J, with 14 bases between. DNA for the CDR3: TGTGCCAGCAGCGTAGTACCAGGTCTTGAAAACACTGAAGCTTTCTTT. Its protein product is CASSVVPGLENTEAFF.

The chain carries TRBV29-1 and TRBJ2-7; a possible D gene is TRBD1 (6 bases). CDR1 and CDR2 (germline): SQVTM, ANQGSEA. This CDR3 region has 12 residues. Trimming shortened V by 1 base and J by 5 bases, and 9 bases separated the two germline ends. CDR3 in DNA: TGCAGCGTTGAAGGTGGGGGCCACGAGCAGTACTTC. Translating it yields CSVEGGGHEQYF.

The J gene is TRBJ1-1, the V gene TRBV6-5; D ambiguous. Germline lookup yields CDR1 MNHEY and CDR2 SVGAGI. This CDR3 comprises 13 residues. V gave up 6 bases and J gave up 1 base, with 9 bases separating them. CDR3 bases: TGTGCCAGCAGGAGGGTGCCGAACACTGAAGCTTTCTTT. This codes for CASRRVPNTEAFF.

This clone was observed once. The chain is built from TRBV5-1 and TRBJ2-2; 7 bases line up with TRBD1. The V gene's germline CDR1 is SGHRS and CDR2 YFSETQ. This CDR3 spans 15 amino acids. V trimming: 4 bases; J trimming: 3 bases; junction bases outside the gene matches: 6. In nucleotides, the CDR3 is TGCGCCAGCAGCCGGGACAGAACAGACACCGGGGAGCTGTTTTTT. It specifies CASSRDRTDTGELFF.

The rearrangement uses TRBV7-2 and TRBJ1-2; perhaps TRBD1 as D (5 bases). From germline, CDR1 is SGHTA and CDR2 FQGNSA. The germline V and J ends were trimmed by 4 bases and 2 bases, with 11 bases remaining between them. This CDR3 contains 14 residues. CDR3 DNA: TGTGCCAGCAGCTCCCGCGGGGGAAACTATGGCTACACCTTC. Encoded protein: CASSSRGGNYGYTF.

J is TRBJ1-2 and V is TRBV18; no firm D call. CDR1 KGHSH and CDR2 LQKENI come from the germline V gene. The V and J ends lost 6 bases and 8 bases respectively, with 22 bases between them. CDR3 size: 15 residues. For the CDR3, the DNA is TGTGCCAGCTCTACAACCTCGGAGGCAAAGCCAGGCTACACCTTC. It translates to CASSTTSEAKPGYTF.